The 3 T cell receptor beta chains below come from one sample, sequenced in a study of T cells in Graves' hyperthyroidism and ophthalmopathy. Using RNA transcripts as the source, TCR beta CDR3 regions were amplified. The TCR CDR3 first-round RT-PCR relied on the HTBI primer set. TCRdb re-called the multiplex PCR reads with MiXCR, one entry per CDR3 protein. There are over 500,000 distinct CDR3 sequences in the sample; roughly 15% occur only once, and about 29% lies in the top ten. The material sequenced was blood. The receptors were gathered from a woman aged 30 to 39 with Graves' ophthalmopathy.

This clonotype was observed at least ten times. The chain is built from TRBV3-1 and TRBJ2-5, with unresolved D. There are 12 residues in the CDR3. Germline lookup yields CDR1 LGHDT and CDR2 YNNKEL (reference sequence). V was shortened by 2 bases and J by 5 bases, with 6 bases between the two germline ends. The CDR3: CASSQREETQYF. The DNA for the CDR3 is TGTGCCAGCAGCCAAAGAGAGGAGACCCAGTACTTC.

This clonotype was observed at least ten times. The V and J genes are TRBV5-1 and TRBJ2-2; D not certain. The CDR3 has 13 amino acids. From germline, CDR1 is SGHRS and CDR2 YFSETQ. With 0 bases removed from V and 6 bases from J, the gap between germline ends came to 6 bases. Written as DNA, the CDR3 is TGCGCCAGCAGCTTGGACTTGTCCGGGGAGCTGTTTTTT. Its protein product is CASSLDLSGELFF.

There are many counts of this clonotype. The genes are TRBV20-1 and TRBJ2-3; 10 bases are shared with TRBD1. The CDR3 spans 14 residues. Germline V gene data show CDR1 as DFQATT and CDR2 as SNEGSKA (reference sequence). CDR3 protein: CSPGTGDRTDTQYF. The CDR3 nucleotides are TGCAGCCCCGGGACAGGGGATCGCACAGATACGCAGTATTTT.